The present TCR beta chain was sequenced within a study of CD8 T cells in ankylosing spondylitis. General study points: Ankylosing spondylitis blood appeared to carry a characteristic TCR beta motif of roughly eight highly homologous variants.

The table lists this clonotype with a few counts. Its antigen remains unknown. Making the TCR beta libraries involved quantitative 5'-RACE with molecular barcodes. From the 5' RACE reads, TCRdb called clonotypes with MiXCR, one entry per CDR3 protein. The table shows roughly 230,000 distinct CDR3 sequences, with 18% occurring only once. This CDR3 is built from 16 residues. CDR1 SGHKS and CDR2 YYEKEE come from the germline V gene (reference sequence). V was clipped by 0 bases and J by 3 bases, with 16 bases between them. This TCR derives from a male donor with ankylosing spondylitis or in good health (not recorded which). Sequences were obtained from blood, either unsorted or a sorted T cell fraction (not recorded which). The chain couples TRBV5-5 to TRBJ2-7, with D maybe TRBD2 (6 bases). As DNA, the CDR3 is TGTGCCAGCAGCTTGGTAACCGGGAGAGCAGACTACGAGCAGTACTTC. It yields the protein CASSLVTGRADYEQYF.